These T cell receptor beta chains were read from a single sample in a study of spatial heterogeneity in lung cancer. One entry per CDR3 protein results from TCRdb running MiXCR on the 5' RACE reads. Of tens of thousands of distinct CDR3 sequences listed, 10% to 15% are singletons. The sample consisted of PBMCs, taken at surgery. These receptor sequences come from a male donor with early-stage non-small cell lung cancer. CDR3s include the opening cysteine and the closing phenylalanine or tryptophan. D genes are given only for firm matches. The size field is filled for only some rows; it gives once, few, many or a size class.

>NA|13|TRBJ2-7|NA|TRBV29-1
CSVAGVGVAEQYF
TGCAGCGTTGCCGGGGTAGGGGTTGCCGAGCAGTACTTC
>NA|14|TRBJ1-2|few|TRBV6-2/TRBV6-3
CASIEGGTSGGYTF
TGTGCCAGCATCGAGGGGGGGACATCGGGTGGCTACACCTTC
>NA|14|TRBJ1-4|few|TRBV10-3
CAIRGAGQREKLFF
TGTGCCATCAGGGGAGCAGGCCAAAGGGAAAAACTGTTTTTT
>TRBD1|13|TRBJ1-1|NA|TRBV6-2/TRBV6-3
CASRGQGYTEAFF
TGTGCCAGCAGAGGACAGGGTTACACTGAAGCTTTCTTT
>NA|11|TRBJ1-3|few|TRBV29-1
CSVDIGNTIYF
TGCAGCGTGGACATAGGAAACACCATATATTTT
>TRBD2|16|TRBJ2-3|few|TRBV24-1
CATAPGLVRDGDTQYF
TGTGCCACCGCGCCGGGACTAGTTCGGGACGGAGATACGCAGTATTTT
>NA|15|TRBJ1-1|few|TRBV7-8
CASSPSGYLNTEAFF
TGTGCCAGCAGCCCCTCAGGATACTTGAACACTGAAGCTTTCTTT
>TRBD1|15|TRBJ2-1|few|TRBV10-2
CASSEAGQGANEQFF
TGCGCCAGCAGTGAGGCCGGACAGGGGGCGAATGAGCAGTTCTTC
>NA|14|TRBJ1-1|NA|TRBV2
CAGRTRAGDTEAFF
TGTGCCGGACGGACGCGGGCGGGGGACACTGAAGCTTTCTTT
>TRBD2|16|TRBJ2-5|NA|TRBV12-3/TRBV12-4
CASSFRGVAGGETQYF
TGTGCCAGCAGTTTCCGAGGGGTAGCGGGTGGAGAGACCCAGTACTTC
>NA|13|TRBJ2-1|many|TRBV7-3
CASSLIVSNEQFF
TGTGCCAGCAGCTTAATAGTAAGCAATGAGCAGTTCTTC
>TRBD2|15|TRBJ2-7|many|TRBV3-1
CASVQTSGGVYEQYF
TGTGCCAGCGTTCAGACTAGCGGGGGGGTCTACGAGCAGTACTTC
>TRBD2|16|TRBJ2-1|few|TRBV7-9
CASSSPGLGDDNEQFF
TGTGCCAGCAGCTCGCCGGGACTAGGCGACGACAATGAGCAGTTCTTC
>NA|14|TRBJ2-5|few|TRBV29-1
CSVEDLRPLRNQYF
TGCAGCGTTGAAGATCTGCGGCCTCTGAGAAACCAGTACTTC
>NA|14|TRBJ1-2|few|TRBV6-1
CASLPSTVNYGYTF
TGTGCCAGCCTTCCTTCGACAGTTAACTATGGCTACACCTTC
>NA|16|TRBJ2-4|few|TRBV28
CASSSSGTLAKNIQYF
TGTGCCAGCAGTTCCTCCGGGACATTAGCCAAAAACATTCAGTACTTC
>TRBD1|15|TRBJ1-3|few|TRBV10-3
CAIRSGQISGNTIYF
TGTGCCATCAGATCGGGACAGATCTCTGGAAACACCATATATTTT
>NA|15|TRBJ2-5|many|TRBV7-3
CASSFWGQVQETQYF
TGTGCCAGCAGCTTTTGGGGGCAGGTACAAGAGACCCAGTACTTC
>NA|13|TRBJ2-1|many|TRBV7-9
CASSFPGLRWQFF
TGTGCCAGCAGCTTTCCCGGACTGCGGTGGCAGTTCTTC
>NA|15|TRBJ2-1|many|TRBV29-1
CSVRRLGESYNEQFF
TGCAGCGTTAGGAGACTCGGAGAGTCCTACAATGAGCAGTTCTTC
>NA|15|TRBJ2-1|NA|TRBV7-3
CASSPQRSSYNEQFF
TGTGCCAGCAGCCCCCAGCGGAGCTCCTACAATGAGCAGTTCTTC
>NA|13|TRBJ1-5|NA|TRBV2
CASNGIRNQPQHF
TGTGCCAGCAATGGTATTAGGAATCAGCCCCAGCATTTT
>TRBD1|13|TRBJ2-3|NA|TRBV20-1
CSARDRGPDTQYF
TGCAGTGCCAGGGACAGGGGGCCAGATACGCAGTATTTT
>TRBD1|13|TRBJ1-4|many|TRBV2
CASNPRGNEKLFF
TGTGCCAGCAATCCCAGGGGGAATGAAAAACTGTTTTTT
>TRBD2|12|TRBJ2-1|few|TRBV11-2
CASGLADNEQFF
TGTGCCAGCGGACTAGCCGACAATGAGCAGTTCTTC
>TRBD1|16|TRBJ2-2|many|TRBV27
CASRTRGQRNTGELFF
TGTGCCAGCAGGACCAGGGGGCAGAGGAACACCGGGGAGCTGTTTTTT
>NA|15|TRBJ1-5|few|TRBV7-2
CASSLGGGGLQPQHF
TGTGCCAGCAGCTTAGGAGGCGGGGGCCTTCAGCCCCAGCATTTT
>TRBD1|17|TRBJ2-3|few|TRBV7-2
CASSLAGTGRGADTQYF
TGTGCCAGCAGCTTAGCTGGGACAGGGCGGGGTGCAGATACGCAGTATTTT
>TRBD1|16|TRBJ2-3|few|TRBV5-1
CASSLETGGATDTQYF
TGCGCCAGCAGCTTGGAGACAGGGGGCGCGACAGATACGCAGTATTTT
>NA|13|TRBJ1-1|NA|TRBV18
CASSPEMNTEAFF
TGTGCCAGCTCACCGGAGATGAACACTGAAGCTTTCTTT
>NA|11|TRBJ2-2|few|TRBV6-5
CASSFARRLFF
TGTGCCAGCAGTTTCGCTCGGCGGCTGTTTTTT
>NA|14|TRBJ2-1|few|TRBV5-1
CASSTYGSYNEQFF
TGCGCCAGCAGCACTTACGGGAGCTACAATGAGCAGTTCTTC
>NA|15|TRBJ1-4|many|TRBV20-1
CSAREQRATNEKLFF
TGCAGTGCTAGGGAACAGCGTGCAACTAATGAAAAACTGTTTTTT
>TRBD2|15|TRBJ2-3|few|TRBV6-1
CASSGGGGGTDTQYF
TGTGCCAGCAGTGGAGGCGGGGGGGGCACAGATACGCAGTATTTT
>TRBD1|13|TRBJ1-1|many|TRBV6-5
CASINRGSTEAFF
TGTGCCAGCATAAACAGGGGGAGCACTGAAGCTTTCTTT
>NA|16|TRBJ2-1|NA|TRBV6-1
CASSELVALGYNEQFF
TGTGCCAGCAGTGAATTGGTGGCTTTGGGCTACAATGAGCAGTTCTTC
>NA|12|TRBJ2-7|many|TRBV29-1
CSVVEVNYEQYF
TGCAGCGTTGTAGAGGTCAACTACGAGCAGTACTTC
>NA|16|TRBJ2-2|few|TRBV6-2/TRBV6-3
CASSYSTPSSSGELFF
TGTGCCAGCAGTTACTCTACCCCGTCGTCCTCCGGGGAGCTGTTTTTT
>TRBD1|15|TRBJ2-3|few|TRBV20-1
CSAREGQGLTDTQYF
TGCAGTGCTAGAGAGGGACAGGGTTTAACAGATACGCAGTATTTT
>TRBD1|15|TRBJ1-1|few|TRBV7-9
CASSWAGTGGPGAFF
TGTGCCAGCAGCTGGGCCGGGACAGGGGGCCCTGGAGCTTTCTTT
>NA|15|TRBJ1-1|few|TRBV5-1
CASSIDPQEYGEAFF
TGCGCCAGCAGCATTGACCCTCAGGAGTATGGTGAAGCTTTCTTT
>NA|11|TRBJ1-5|NA|TRBV29-1
CSVEASLMWHF
TGCAGCGTTGAGGCCAGTTTGATGTGGCATTTT
>TRBD1|15|TRBJ2-5|few|TRBV27
CASSSGTGGQETQYF
TGTGCCAGCAGTTCCGGGACAGGGGGGCAAGAGACCCAGTACTTC
>TRBD1|15|TRBJ2-7|many|TRBV18
CASSPGATGRYEQYF
TGTGCCAGCTCACCGGGGGCGACAGGGCGCTACGAGCAGTACTTC
>NA|17|TRBJ1-4|NA|TRBV6-1
CASSEARGGGRNEKLFF
TGTGCCAGCAGTGAAGCCAGAGGAGGTGGGCGGAATGAAAAACTGTTTTTT
>TRBD2|15|TRBJ2-1|few|TRBV7-7
CASSPAGGRYNEQFF
TGTGCTAGCAGCCCAGCGGGGGGGCGATACAATGAGCAGTTCTTC
>NA|16|TRBJ1-6|many|TRBV7-2
CASSPNVRGYNSPLHF
TGTGCCAGCAGCCCGAACGTCAGGGGTTATAATTCACCCCTCCACTTT
>NA|12|TRBJ2-5|few|TRBV20-1
CSASPYQETQYF
TGCAGTGCTAGCCCCTACCAAGAGACCCAGTACTTC
>NA|14|TRBJ2-5|few|TRBV7-9
CASSLSRLKETQYF
TGTGCCAGCAGCTTAAGCAGGTTGAAAGAGACCCAGTACTTC